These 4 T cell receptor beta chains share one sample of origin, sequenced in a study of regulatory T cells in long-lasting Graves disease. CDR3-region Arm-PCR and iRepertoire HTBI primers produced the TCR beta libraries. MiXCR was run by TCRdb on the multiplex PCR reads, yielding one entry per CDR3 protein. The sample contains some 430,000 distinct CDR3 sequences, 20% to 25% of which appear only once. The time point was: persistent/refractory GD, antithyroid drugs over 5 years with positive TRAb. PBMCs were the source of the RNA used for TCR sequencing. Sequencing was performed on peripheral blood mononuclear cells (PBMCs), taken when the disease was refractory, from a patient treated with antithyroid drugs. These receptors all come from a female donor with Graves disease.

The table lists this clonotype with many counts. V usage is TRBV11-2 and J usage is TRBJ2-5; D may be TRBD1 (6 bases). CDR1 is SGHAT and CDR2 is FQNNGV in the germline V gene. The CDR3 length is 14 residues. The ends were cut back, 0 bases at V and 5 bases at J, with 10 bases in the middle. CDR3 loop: CASSLEPRGETQYF. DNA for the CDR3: TGTGCCAGCAGCTTAGAGCCAAGGGGGGAGACCCAGTACTTC.

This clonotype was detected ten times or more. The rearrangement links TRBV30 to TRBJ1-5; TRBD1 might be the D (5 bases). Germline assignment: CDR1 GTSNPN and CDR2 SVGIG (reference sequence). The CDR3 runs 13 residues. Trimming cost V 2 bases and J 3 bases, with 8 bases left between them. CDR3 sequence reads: CAWSPGPNQPQHF. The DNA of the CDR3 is TGTGCCTGGAGTCCAGGGCCCAATCAGCCCCAGCATTTT.

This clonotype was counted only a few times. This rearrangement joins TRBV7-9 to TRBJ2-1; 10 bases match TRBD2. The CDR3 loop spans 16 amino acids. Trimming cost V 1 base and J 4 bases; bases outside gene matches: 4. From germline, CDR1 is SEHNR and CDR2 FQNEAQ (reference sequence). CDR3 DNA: TGTGCCAGCAGCTTAGTACTAGCGGGAAGTTACAATGAGCAGTTCTTC. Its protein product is CASSLVLAGSYNEQFF.

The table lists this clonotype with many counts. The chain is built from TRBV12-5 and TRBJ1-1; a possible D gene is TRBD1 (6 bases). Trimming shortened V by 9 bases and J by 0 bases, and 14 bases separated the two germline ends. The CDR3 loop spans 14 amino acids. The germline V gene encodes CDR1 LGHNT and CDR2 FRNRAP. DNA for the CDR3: TGTGCTAGGGTCCAGGACAGAATGAACACTGAAGCTTTCTTT. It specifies CARVQDRMNTEAFF.